Listed below are T cell receptor beta chains from one sample, sequenced in a study of T cells after yellow fever vaccination. TCRdb called the 5' RACE reads again in MiXCR, with one record for every CDR3 protein. The data contain a few hundred thousand distinct CDR3 sequences, 6.5% to 7.5% of them singletons. The sample consisted of CD4+ T cells sorted from PBMCs, taken on the day of the yellow fever booster vaccination. All receptors come from a man younger than 45 who received the YFV17D yellow fever vaccine. The CDR3 runs from the conserved cysteine through the conserved F or W.

v_gene	j_gene	CDR3aa
TRBV30	TRBJ1-5	CAWSVGVTQPQHF
TRBV12-3/TRBV12-4	TRBJ2-5	CASSLRQFGEAQYF
TRBV6-5	TRBJ2-7	CASRTRVTGVLPYEQYF
TRBV7-2	TRBJ2-3	CASSLQLAGVADTQYF
TRBV11-2	TRBJ2-3	CASSLVLAGGVGTDTQYF
TRBV7-2	TRBJ2-5	CASSQDSGSGETQYF
TRBV7-2	TRBJ2-3	CASSLSFLRGRGTDTQYF
TRBV3-1	TRBJ1-1	CASSQATGDTEAFF
TRBV7-2	TRBJ2-1	CASSLMSGPYNEQFF
TRBV27	TRBJ1-2	CASSSRTGGVYGYTF
TRBV6-5	TRBJ2-5	CASSYSPPETQYF